This TCR beta chain was observed in a study of radiotherapy plus CTLA-4 blockade in lung cancer. As for the study in general: Among enrolled patients, roughly 20% responded and 31% achieved disease control. Study conclusions and caveats: Blood TCR clones of tumor origin expanded after radiotherapy plus ipilimumab.

Of note for this clone: Its antigen remains unknown.

Ipilimumab-mediated CTLA-4 blockade plus focal radiation was given to patients having chemo-refractory metastatic non-small-cell lung cancer. Repertoires were generated with immunoSEQ multiplex PCR, while TCRdb's copy carries only in-frame clones and drops some. The sample contains about 68,000 clones, around three quarters of which appear only once. Sequenced material: peripheral blood, taken from a patient treated with radiotherapy plus ipilimumab. This TCR was recovered from a human donor with non-small cell lung cancer who had a complete response to radiotherapy plus ipilimumab.

The CDR3 reads CAWSAGTGGLQETQYF. CDR3 in DNA: TGTGCCTGGAGCGCCGGGACAGGGGGCCTCCAAGAGACCCAGTACTTC. The V gene is TRBV30, the J gene TRBJ2-5; 12 bases are shared with TRBD1. CDR1 and CDR2 from the germline V gene are GTSNPN and SVGIG (reference sequence). This CDR3 is built from 16 residues. V lost 3 bases, J lost 1 base, and 6 bases stayed unmatched. Combining the CDR3 with reference TRBV30 and TRBJ2-5 gives the whole variable domain SQTIHQWPATLVQPVGSPLSLECTVEGTSNPNLYWYRQAAGRGLQLLFYSVGIGQISSEVPQNLSASRPQDRQFILSSKKLLLSDSGFYLCAWSAGTGGLQETQYFGPGTRLLVL.